This TCR beta chain was recovered during a study of cytomegalovirus exposure and HLA in healthy donors. Study-level background: A later analysis reported the same platform for the 100 to 150 validation repertoires and the 650 to 750 first-cohort repertoires.

Trimming pared 1 base from V and 5 bases from J, leaving 5 bases between. Germline CDR1 SEHNR, CDR2 FQNEAQ (reference sequence). The CDR3 runs 12 residues. Sequencing was performed with immunoSEQ multiplex PCR; in TCRdb, only in-frame clones are kept and a portion is missing. The data hold roughly 140,000 clones, with around 90% observed a single time. Sequencing was carried out using PBMCs. The source is a woman aged 18-30 years in good health and CMV-seropositive. The chain links TRBV7-9 to TRBJ2-5; D remains ambiguous. The DNA of the CDR3 is TGTGCCAGCAGCTTAGTTAGCGAGACCCAGTACTTC. Encoded protein: CASSLVSETQYF. The complete variable domain, with remaining parts taken from reference TRBV7-9 and TRBJ2-5, reads DTGVSQNPRHKITKRGQNVTFRCDPISEHNRLYWYRQTLGQGPEFLTYFQNEAQLEKSRLLSDRFSAERPKGSFSTLEIQRTEQGDSAMYLCASSLVSETQYFGPGTRLLVL.